This TCR beta chain emerged from a study of cytomegalovirus exposure and HLA in healthy donors. Findings of the study overall: Further analysis, carried out later, found HLA-associated TCR beta chains more clonally expanded than equally common other chains.

The primer mix had 60 Vbeta and 13 Jbeta primers. Libraries were prepared by immunoSEQ multiplex PCR; TCRdb keeps only in-frame clonotypes and omits some of them. Altogether about 130,000 clones are present, approximately 74% being singletons, with the ten largest covering 4%. This clone showed up just once. The target antigen is unknown. Germline CDR1 MNHEY, CDR2 SVGAGI. The CDR3 has 13 amino acids. V was pared by 6 bases and J by 0 bases, with 1 base of the junction left unmatched. The origin of this receptor is a man aged 35 to 55 in good health and CMV-seropositive. The chain is built from TRBV6-5 and TRBJ1-1; 7 nucleotides agree with TRBD1. Specimen: PBMCs. The CDR3 here is CASRGTVNTEAFF. CDR3 nucleotide sequence: TGTGCCAGCAGGGGGACAGTGAACACTGAAGCTTTCTTT.